The sequence of this TCR beta chain was determined in a study of shared clonotypes between healthy human individuals. Whole-study context: Plates per donor: three CD4 naive, three CD4 memory, two CD8 naive, one CD8 memory. Findings and limits, study-wide: The generation probabilities recorded for non-shared clonotypes fell below those of clonotypes shared by all four donors.

CDR3 length equals 13 residues. V was clipped by 1 base and J by 6 bases, with 7 bases between them. From germline, CDR1 is SNHLY and CDR2 FYNNEI. Turning to this clone: Its target is not known.

This table comes from immunoSEQ multiplex PCR, and its TCRdb copy is limited to in-frame clones, with some not included. This table holds roughly 550,000 clones, 95% found once. CD45RO-negative cells were positively selected for CCR7, leaving out terminally differentiated effector memory CD45RA+ cells. Material for sequencing was naive CD8+ T cells sorted from blood. This chain uses TRBV2 with TRBJ1-5; D not certain. The receptor comes from a woman in her 30s in good health. CDR3 bases: TGTGCCAGCAGTGAAGTTGGCGTTCAGCCCCAGCATTTT. Protein product: CASSEVGVQPQHF.